The sequence of this T cell receptor (beta chain) was determined in a study of blood T cell repertoires in COVID-19. Across the study: The United States, Italy and Spain provided the acute and convalescent COVID-19 samples.

In the original processing: Estimated nucleated cell counts came from reference gene primer amplification. TCRdb keeps only in-frame clones here, not all; method: immunoSEQ multiplex PCR. V and J calls and clone size are copied from that table; D and trimming were computed from the DNA. Among about 150,000 clones listed, about 83% were seen once. This CDR3 comprises 15 residues. Germline V lookup: CDR1 SGHDT, CDR2 YYEEEE. The V segment lost 4 bases and the J segment 1 base; nucleotides outside the gene matches: 6. What was sequenced was peripheral blood. V gene TRBV5-6 combines with J gene TRBJ2-5; 8 nucleotides match TRBD1. This sequence originates from a woman of 80 years or more with COVID-19, enrolled during active disease. CDR3 in amino acids: CASSQGQGFQETQYF. The CDR3 bases are TGTGCCAGCAGCCAAGGACAGGGCTTCCAAGAGACCCAGTACTTC.